A single sample is the source of the 29 T cell receptor beta chains below, sequenced in a study of blood T cells in healthy people across ages. PCR was performed a second time for about 6 to 11 cycles using a sample-barcoded 5' primer and a J-beta primer mix. In TCRdb, the 5' RACE reads were re-called with MiXCR into one record per CDR3 protein. Of approximately 820,000 distinct CDR3 sequences listed, under 55% are singletons. The source material was blood. These receptors were obtained from a man aged 60 to 75 in good health.

CDR3 in amino acids: CSASWGPYNEQFF. The DNA of the CDR3 is TGCAGTGCTTCGTGGGGGCCCTACAATGAGCAGTTCTTC. This chain joins TRBV20-1 and TRBJ2-1; TRBD1 might be the D (6 bases). V lost 5 bases and J lost 2, with 10 bases in between. The germline gives CDR1 DFQATT, CDR2 SNEGSKA (reference sequence). The CDR3 sequence is 13 residues long.

This clonotype appeared many times. V and J are TRBV20-1 and TRBJ2-7, with unresolved D. Trimming stripped 6 bases from V and 0 bases from J, with 12 bases between. The CDR3 spans 13 residues. CDR1 and CDR2 from the germline V gene are DFQATT and SNEGSKA (reference sequence). In nucleotides, the CDR3 is TGCAGTGCCCCGTACTACCCCTCCTACGAGCAGTACTTC. It yields the protein CSAPYYPSYEQYF.

V and J are TRBV12-3 or TRBV12-4 and TRBJ1-1, with D possibly matching TRBD1 (5 bases). The CDR3 extends over 14 amino acids. V was shortened by 7 bases and J by 4 bases, with 16 bases between the two germline ends. CDR3 loop: CASTKTEATTEAFF. CDR3 DNA: TGTGCCAGCACCAAGACAGAAGCTACCACTGAAGCTTTCTTT.

The chain links TRBV27 to TRBJ2-7, with D possibly being TRBD1 (6 bases). V lost 8 bases to trimming and J lost 7 bases, with 18 bases between them. The CDR3 is 13 residues long. The germline gives CDR1 MNHEY, CDR2 SMNVEV (reference sequence). The chain's CDR3 is CASWKTGTQEQYF. The CDR3 DNA is TGTGCCAGCTGGAAGACAGGAACGCAAGAGCAGTACTTC.

This clonotype came up a few times. The chain is built from TRBV5-4 and TRBJ2-5; perhaps TRBD1 as D (6 bases). With 4 bases removed from V and 0 bases from J, the gap between germline ends came to 13 bases. The CDR3 is 15 residues long. Germline V lookup: CDR1 SGHNT, CDR2 YYREEE (reference sequence). CDR3 nucleotide sequence: TGTGCCAGCAGCCGGACAGCCTTGTACCAAGAGACCCAGTACTTC. This sequence encodes CASSRTALYQETQYF.

This rearrangement joins TRBV2 to TRBJ2-7; D is unresolved. Germline values: CDR1 SNHLY, CDR2 FYNNEI. The CDR3 runs 11 residues. Deletions cut 8 bases from V and 1 base from J, with 6 bases between. CDR3 sequence (DNA): TGTGCCAGCGCCCCTTCCTACGAGCAGTACTTC. This encodes CASAPSYEQYF.

Ten or more counts support this clonotype. The chain recombines TRBV12-3 or TRBV12-4 with TRBJ2-7; the D call may be TRBD1 or TRBD2 (5 bases each). The CDR3 is 12 residues long. The V and J ends lost 6 bases and 3 bases respectively, with 9 bases between them. The CDR3 nucleotides are TGTGCCAGCAGGGGGACCGACTACGAGCAGTACTTC. Translation gives CASRGTDYEQYF.

The rearrangement joins TRBV2 to TRBJ2-1, with 10 bases that match TRBD2. Losses at the gene ends were 8 bases for V and 9 bases for J; bases not matched to a gene: 10. The CDR3 contains 14 residues. Germline V gene data show CDR1 as SNHLY and CDR2 as FYNNEI. CDR3 nucleotide sequence: TGTGCCAGCCTGGAGGCTAGCGGGAGAGTTGAGCAGTTCTTC. It specifies CASLEASGRVEQFF.

The rearrangement joins TRBV20-1 to TRBJ1-1; possible D gene TRBD1, 5 bases. Germline V gives CDR1 DFQATT, CDR2 SNEGSKA (reference sequence). The V gene lost 5 bases and the J gene lost 8 bases, with 18 bases spanning the gap. CDR3 length: 13 amino acids. This CDR3 is CSAGPTGYPEAFF. CDR3 nucleotide sequence: TGCAGTGCTGGACCAACAGGCTACCCCGAAGCTTTCTTT.

The chain uses TRBV20-1 and TRBJ2-7, with 9 bases aligning to TRBD1. Germline CDR1 is DFQATT and CDR2 is SNEGSKA (reference sequence). J was trimmed by 9 bases and V by 6 bases; bases with no gene match: 18. The CDR3 consists of 15 residues. CDR3 protein: CSAPLPGQGSFGQYF. Here the CDR3 DNA reads TGCAGTGCACCACTGCCGGGACAGGGCTCGTTTGGGCAGTACTTC.

The rearrangement joins TRBV20-1 to TRBJ1-2, with a tentative D call TRBD1 (6 bases). V dropped 3 bases and J dropped 6 bases, with 14 bases sitting between them. Germline V gene lookup returns CDR1 DFQATT and CDR2 SNEGSKA (reference sequence). CDR3 length: 13 amino acids. CDR3 coding DNA: TGCAGTGCTAGTACTGGGGGCGTAGATGGCTACACCTTC. It codes for CSASTGGVDGYTF.

The gene calls are TRBV6-2 or TRBV6-3 and TRBJ1-1; no clear D. The CDR3 has 11 residues. The germline V gene encodes CDR1 MNHEY and CDR2 SVGEGT. Trimming removed 2 bases from V and 11 bases from J, with 9 bases in between. The CDR3 reads CASSYIGMAFF. The DNA of the CDR3 is TGTGCCAGCAGTTACATAGGGATGGCTTTCTTT.

This clonotype was observed a handful of times. The rearrangement joins TRBV10-3 to TRBJ1-6; TRBD1 matches at 11 bases. V trimming: 3 bases; J trimming: 8 bases; junction bases outside the gene matches: 6. The CDR3 is 16 residues long. The germline V gene encodes CDR1 ENHRY and CDR2 SYGVKD. The CDR3 DNA reads as TGTGCCATCAGTGAAGCCGGACAGGGGGCTCATTCACCCCTCCACTTT. Translated, it gives CAISEAGQGAHSPLHF.

This clonotype was counted at least ten times. This chain links TRBV12-3 or TRBV12-4 with TRBJ1-2; D is uncertain. V dropped 5 bases and J dropped 5 bases, with 21 bases sitting between them. The CDR3 has 16 residues. The CDR3 DNA reads as TGTGCCAGCAGTCCCACCGGGCCAGTTGGGCGATATGGCTACACCTTC. The encoded protein is CASSPTGPVGRYGYTF.

J is TRBJ2-5 and V is TRBV6-1; TRBD2 matches at 9 bases. The CDR3 has 17 residues. Germline V gives CDR1 MNHNS, CDR2 SASEGT. The V and J ends lost 1 base and 11 bases, in that order; junction bases with no gene match: 17. The CDR3 nucleotides are TGTGCCAGCAGTGAAGTTCTTGGGACTAGCTTCTACAATGAGCAGTACTTC. Translating gives CASSEVLGTSFYNEQYF.

The chain joins TRBV12-3 or TRBV12-4 to TRBJ1-5; 7 positions match TRBD1. The V gene end was trimmed by 5 bases and the J gene end by 2 bases; junction bases not matched to a gene: 6. This CDR3 contains 15 residues. Here the CDR3 reads CASSQQGQGNQPQHF. CDR3 DNA sequence: TGTGCCAGCAGTCAACAGGGGCAGGGCAATCAGCCCCAGCATTTT.

The chain links TRBV20-1 to TRBJ1-4; D may be TRBD1 (5 bases). Germline V gene data show CDR1 as DFQATT and CDR2 as SNEGSKA (reference sequence). Trimming cost V 4 bases and J 3 bases, with 15 bases left between them. The CDR3 runs 15 residues. CDR3 DNA sequence: TGCAGTGCTACCCTCGGGGCTCTGGCTAATGAAAAACTGTTTTTT. This codes for CSATLGALANEKLFF.

This chain uses TRBV29-1 with TRBJ2-5; 15 positions match TRBD2. Germline CDR1 and CDR2: SQVTM and ANQGSEA. The trim removed 3 bases at V and 9 bases at J, leaving 5 bases unmatched. The CDR3 has 14 residues. The CDR3 spells CSVDQGLAGGAQYF. As DNA, the CDR3 is TGCAGCGTTGACCAGGGACTAGCGGGGGGAGCCCAGTACTTC.

This clonotype has a handful of counts. The chain carries TRBV30 and TRBJ2-7, with TRBD1 matching 7 bases. In germline, CDR1 is GTSNPN, CDR2 SVGIG (reference sequence). This CDR3 has 16 amino acids. Losses at the gene ends were 2 bases for V and 4 bases for J; bases not matched to a gene: 14. The CDR3 here is CAWSPQLGQIRYEQYF. The CDR3 DNA sequence: TGTGCCTGGAGTCCTCAGCTGGGACAGATCAGGTACGAGCAGTACTTC.

This chain connects TRBV6-2 or TRBV6-3 to TRBJ2-7, with D perhaps TRBD1 or TRBD2 (6 bases each). Trimming cost V 4 bases and J 4 bases, with 14 bases left between them. The V gene's germline CDR1 is MNHEY and CDR2 SVGEGT. The CDR3 consists of 14 residues. CDR3 amino acids: CASSFSGARYEQYF. The CDR3 DNA is TGTGCCAGCAGTTTTTCGGGGGCCCGATACGAGCAGTACTTC.

The chain employs TRBV12-5 and TRBJ2-5; D gene uncertain. Germline loops: CDR1 LGHNT, CDR2 FRNRAP. There are 11 residues in the CDR3. Trimming shortened V by 5 bases and J by 5 bases, and 6 bases separated the two germline ends. CDR3 amino acids: CASGTWETQYF. In nucleotides, the CDR3 is TGTGCTAGTGGTACTTGGGAGACCCAGTACTTC.

The rearrangement uses TRBV27 and TRBJ1-5; D gene ambiguous. Germline values: CDR1 MNHEY, CDR2 SMNVEV (reference sequence). This CDR3 spans 13 amino acids. V lost 5 bases to trimming and J lost 3 bases, with 8 bases between them. The CDR3 DNA follows: TGTGCCAGCAGTCGAACTACCAATCAGCCCCAGCATTTT. It encodes CASSRTTNQPQHF.

This rearrangement joins TRBV20-1 to TRBJ2-1, with 11 bases aligning to TRBD2. The CDR3 is made up of 19 amino acids. The V gene end was trimmed by 5 bases and the J gene end by 0 bases; junction bases not matched to a gene: 15. Per the germline V gene, CDR1 is DFQATT and CDR2 is SNEGSKA (reference sequence). Here the CDR3 reads CSARNSGGVPRSSYNEQFF. DNA of the CDR3: TGCAGTGCTCGAAATAGCGGGGGGGTTCCTAGGAGCTCCTACAATGAGCAGTTCTTC.

Points on this clonotype: The germline gene is not matched at one end of the junction; a read error may be the cause. CDR3 sequence (DNA): TGCTGTGCTAGACCTACTAGCGGGGGGTACAATGAGCAGTTCTTC. Protein sequence: CCARPTSGGYNEQFF. The chain employs TRBV20-1 and TRBJ2-1; 12 nucleotides match TRBD2. Germline lookup yields CDR1 DFQATT and CDR2 SNEGSKA (reference sequence). The CDR3 covers 15 residues.

This chain connects TRBV5-6 to TRBJ2-3, with D hard to call. This CDR3 comprises 15 residues. Germline V gene lookup returns CDR1 SGHDT and CDR2 YYEEEE. Trimming removed 4 bases at V and 2 bases at J, with 14 bases between. The chain's CDR3 is CASSPGRLDTDTQYF. As DNA, the CDR3 is TGTGCCAGCAGCCCGGGCCGGCTCGACACAGATACGCAGTATTTT.

This sequence joins TRBV7-9 and TRBJ2-3; D unresolved. The CDR3 sequence is 15 residues long. Trimming removed 3 bases at V and 2 bases at J, with 12 bases between. Germline V CDR1 and CDR2: SEHNR, FQNEAQ (reference sequence). The CDR3: CASSFVESLTDTQYF. The CDR3 DNA sequence: TGTGCCAGCAGCTTCGTGGAGTCACTCACAGATACGCAGTATTTT.

The V call is TRBV20-1, the J call TRBJ1-2; no reliable D call. Deletions cut 3 bases from V and 1 base from J, with 12 bases between. Per germline, CDR1 DFQATT and CDR2 SNEGSKA (reference sequence). The CDR3 extends over 14 amino acids. In DNA, the CDR3 is TGCAGTGCTAGGCAGGCTGGGAGTAACTATGGCTACACCTTC. Amino acids: CSARQAGSNYGYTF.

This clonotype was found a few times. This chain joins TRBV20-1 and TRBJ2-7; D is unresolved. Germline-derived CDR1 and CDR2 are DFQATT and SNEGSKA (reference sequence). Trimming took off 5 bases at V and 0 bases at J, with 20 bases between the two ends. This CDR3 region has 16 residues. The DNA of the CDR3 is TGCAGTGCTGGTCGGAATTGGCAGGCGAGCTCCTACGAGCAGTACTTC. Translating it yields CSAGRNWQASSYEQYF.

This clonotype appeared a single time. The chain employs TRBV6-1 and TRBJ2-7; D gene ambiguous. The length of the CDR3 is 13 residues. V was shortened by 0 bases and J by 4 bases, with 7 bases between the two germline ends. The germline CDR1 and CDR2 sequences are MNHNS and SASEGT. The CDR3 nucleotides are TGTGCCAGCAGTGAAGCCCCAGTGTACGAGCAGTACTTC. Residues: CASSEAPVYEQYF.